A single sample is the source of the 9 T cell receptor beta chains below, sequenced in a study of cytomegalovirus exposure and HLA in healthy donors. The study ran its PCR with 60 Vbeta and 13 Jbeta primers. Sequencing was performed with immunoSEQ multiplex PCR; in TCRdb, only in-frame clones are kept and a portion is missing. The sample includes some 130,000 clones. The sample taken for sequencing was PBMCs. All receptors come from a man younger than 30 in good health and CMV-seronegative.

The chain has TRBV18 and TRBJ2-6, with D possibly matching TRBD1 (5 bases). V was clipped by 1 base and J by 0 bases, with 7 bases between them. Germline values: CDR1 KGHSH, CDR2 LQKENI. The CDR3 has 16 residues. CDR3 sequence: CASSPQGDSGANVLTF. CDR3 DNA sequence: TGTGCCAGCTCACCACAAGGGGACTCTGGGGCCAACGTCCTGACTTTC.

The chain joins TRBV7-2 to TRBJ1-2, with 10 bases aligning to TRBD1. V was clipped by 4 bases and J by 7 bases; unmatched bases: 6. Germline V gene lookup returns CDR1 SGHTA and CDR2 FQGNSA. CDR3 length: 14 amino acids. The CDR3 region is CASSYRDRGFGYTF. The CDR3 region has the DNA TGTGCCAGCAGCTACCGGGACAGGGGCTTTGGCTACACCTTC.

V usage is TRBV5-1 and J usage is TRBJ1-1; D is uncertain. Deletions cut 1 base from V and 4 bases from J, with 14 bases between. The CDR3 has 15 amino acids. CDR1 and CDR2 (germline): SGHRS, YFSETQ. The CDR3 region is CASSLSSARGTEAFF. CDR3 DNA sequence: TGCGCCAGCAGCTTGAGCTCAGCCAGAGGCACTGAAGCTTTCTTT.

The gene calls are TRBV19 and TRBJ2-5; TRBD2 matches at 13 bases. V was clipped by 4 bases and J by 7 bases; unmatched bases: 9. The V gene's germline CDR1 is LNHDA and CDR2 SQIVND (reference sequence). The CDR3 is made up of 16 amino acids. Here the CDR3 DNA reads TGTGCCAGTAGTACGGGACTAGCGGGAAATTTAGGGACCCAGTACTTC. It codes for CASSTGLAGNLGTQYF.

The chain links TRBV5-1 to TRBJ2-7; 10 nucleotides line up with TRBD1. CDR3 length equals 14 residues. The trim removed 4 bases at V and 5 bases at J, leaving 6 bases unmatched. The germline gives CDR1 SGHRS, CDR2 YFSETQ. The CDR3 coding sequence is TGCGCCAGCAGCCCGGACAGGGGGTCCCACGAGCAGTACTTC. Amino acid sequence: CASSPDRGSHEQYF.

This chain links TRBV11-2 with TRBJ1-1, with D tentatively TRBD1 (5 bases). There are 16 residues in the CDR3. CDR1 and CDR2 (germline): SGHAT, FQNNGV. The V gene lost 6 bases and the J gene lost 1 base, with 18 bases spanning the gap. CDR3 in amino acids: CASRDSGRMANTEAFF. The CDR3 region has the DNA TGTGCCAGCAGAGATTCAGGGAGGATGGCGAACACTGAAGCTTTCTTT. The full variable domain, in which reference TRBV11-2 and TRBJ1-1 provide the parts outside the CDR3, is EAGVAQSPRYKIIEKRQSVAFWCNPISGHATLYWYQQILGQGPKLLIQFQNNGVVDDSQLPKDRFSAERLKGVDSTLKIQPAKLEDSAVYLCASRDSGRMANTEAFFGQGTRLTVV.

V is TRBV4-1 and J is TRBJ1-5; TRBD1 matches at 9 bases. The CDR3 totals 17 residues. V lost 5 bases, J lost 4 bases, and 12 bases stayed unmatched. The germline V gene encodes CDR1 MGHRA and CDR2 YSYEKL. The CDR3: CASSAQAGQGRNQPQHF. Written as DNA, the CDR3 is TGCGCCAGCAGCGCCCAGGCCGGACAGGGGAGGAATCAGCCCCAGCATTTT.

The CDR3 DNA reads as TGTGCCAGCAGTCACGGGACAACCTACGAGCAGTACTTC. Its translation: CASSHGTTYEQYF. The rearrangement joins TRBV28 to TRBJ2-7; perhaps TRBD1 as D (6 bases). This CDR3 comprises 13 residues. The germline V and J ends were trimmed by 5 bases and 2 bases, with 10 bases remaining between them. Germline V gives CDR1 MDHEN, CDR2 SYDVKM.

The rearrangement joins TRBV6-5 to TRBJ2-3; 10 nucleotides agree with TRBD2. This CDR3 region has 15 residues. CDR1 MNHEY and CDR2 SVGAGI come from the germline V gene. The trim removed 2 bases at V and 6 bases at J, leaving 5 bases unmatched. The CDR3 loop reads CASSYTGTSVDTQYF. CDR3 DNA sequence: TGTGCCAGCAGTTACACAGGGACTAGCGTCGATACGCAGTATTTT.